This TCR beta chain stems from a study of blood T cell repertoires in COVID-19. Study background: Some COVID-19 samples were acute and others convalescent; all came from the United States, Italy and Spain. From T cells, B-cell-depleted T cells, or PBMCs came the material, which was cDNA or gDNA.

Original analysis: Amplified reference gene primers provided the basis for estimating nucleated cell counts. Sequencing used immunoSEQ multiplex PCR; TCRdb keeps in-frame clones, though not all of them. That table furnishes V, J and clone size, whereas the DNA furnished D and trimming. The sample records about 200,000 clones, approximately 86% being singletons. There are 15 residues in the CDR3. Germline V gene lookup returns CDR1 SEHNR and CDR2 FQNEAQ (reference sequence). V was shortened by 5 bases and J by 5 bases, with 18 bases between the two germline ends. This receptor was identified in a man aged 55 to 69 with acute or convalescent COVID-19. Sequenced input: peripheral blood. The rearrangement joins TRBV7-9 to TRBJ1-2; D is perhaps TRBD1 (6 bases). The CDR3 bases are TGTGCCAGCAGCCCAGACAGGCCCAGTGGGTATGGCTACACCTTC. Its translation is CASSPDRPSGYGYTF.